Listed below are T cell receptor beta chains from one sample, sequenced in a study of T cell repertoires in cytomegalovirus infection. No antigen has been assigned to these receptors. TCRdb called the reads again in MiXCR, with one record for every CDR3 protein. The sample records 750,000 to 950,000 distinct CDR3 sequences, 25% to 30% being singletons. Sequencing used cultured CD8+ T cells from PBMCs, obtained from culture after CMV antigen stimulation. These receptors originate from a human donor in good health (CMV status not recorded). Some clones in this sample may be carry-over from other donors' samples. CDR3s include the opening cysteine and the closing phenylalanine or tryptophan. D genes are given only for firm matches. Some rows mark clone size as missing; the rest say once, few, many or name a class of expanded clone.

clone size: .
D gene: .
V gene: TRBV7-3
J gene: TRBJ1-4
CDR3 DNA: TGTGCCAGCAGCTTCGGCAGTGTGAACGAAAAACTGTTTTTT
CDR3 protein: CASSFGSVNEKLFF

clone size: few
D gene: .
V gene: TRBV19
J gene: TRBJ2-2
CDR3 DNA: TGTGCCAGTAGTATATCCGGGCCGGGGGCTTTGACCGGGGAGCTGTTTTTT
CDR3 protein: CASSISGPGALTGELFF

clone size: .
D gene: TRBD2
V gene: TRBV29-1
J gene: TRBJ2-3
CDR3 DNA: TGCAGCGTTGAAGGCGGGACTAGTGCGCAGTATTTT
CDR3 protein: CSVEGGTSAQYF

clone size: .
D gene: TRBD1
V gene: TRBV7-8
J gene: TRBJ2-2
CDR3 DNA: TGTGCCAGCAGCCCGGGACAGGGGAAAGACACCGGGGAGCTGTTTTTT
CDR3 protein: CASSPGQGKDTGELFF

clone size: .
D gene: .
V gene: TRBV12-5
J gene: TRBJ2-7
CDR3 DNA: TGTGCTAGTGGTTTGCAAGTTAGGGAGTGGGGGCCCTACGAGCAGTACTTC
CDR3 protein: CASGLQVREWGPYEQYF

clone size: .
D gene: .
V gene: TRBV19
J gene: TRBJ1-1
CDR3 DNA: TGTGCCAGTAGTATAGACCTCGGAGTGAACACTGAAGCTTTCTTT
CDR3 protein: CASSIDLGVNTEAFF

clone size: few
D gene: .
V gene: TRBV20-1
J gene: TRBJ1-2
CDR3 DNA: TGCAGTGCTAGAGATGTTGCAGCTAACTATGGCTACACCTTC
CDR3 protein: CSARDVAANYGYTF

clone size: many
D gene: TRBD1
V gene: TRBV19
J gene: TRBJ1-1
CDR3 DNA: TGTGCCAGCAGCCCGGGACAGGGGTACACTGAAGCTTTCTTT
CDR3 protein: CASSPGQGYTEAFF

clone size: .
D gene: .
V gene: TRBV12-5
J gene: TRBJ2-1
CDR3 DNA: TGTGCTAGTGGTCCCCTCCCCTACAATGAGCAGTTCTTC
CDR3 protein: CASGPLPYNEQFF

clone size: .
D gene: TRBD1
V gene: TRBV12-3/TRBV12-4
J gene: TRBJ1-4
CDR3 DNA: TGTGCCAGCAGTCCAGGACAGGGCTATTATGAAAAACTGTTTTTT
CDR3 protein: CASSPGQGYYEKLFF

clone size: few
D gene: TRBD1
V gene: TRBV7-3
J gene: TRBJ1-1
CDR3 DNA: TGTGCCAGCAGTCGACAGGGGGCCACTGAAGCTTTCTTT
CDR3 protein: CASSRQGATEAFF

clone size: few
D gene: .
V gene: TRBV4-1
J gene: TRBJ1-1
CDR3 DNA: TGCGCCAGCAGCCCGGTGGTGGGGACCCACTACGGAAACACTGAAGCTTTCTTT
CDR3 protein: CASSPVVGTHYGNTEAFF

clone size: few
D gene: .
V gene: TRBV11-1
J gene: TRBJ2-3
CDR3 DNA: TGTGCCAGCACCAGACAGGACAACACAGATACGCAGTATTTT
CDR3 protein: CASTRQDNTDTQYF

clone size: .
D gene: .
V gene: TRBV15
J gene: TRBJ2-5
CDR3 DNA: TGTGCCACCAGCAGAGATAGAGACCAAGAGACCCAGTACTTC
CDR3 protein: CATSRDRDQETQYF

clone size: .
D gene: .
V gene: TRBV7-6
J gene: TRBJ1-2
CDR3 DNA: TGTGCCAGCAGCTGGGGGGAGGGAGATGGCTACACCTTC
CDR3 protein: CASSWGEGDGYTF

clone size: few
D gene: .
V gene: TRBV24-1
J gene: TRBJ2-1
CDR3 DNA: TGTGCCACCAGTGATAACGGCGGCCAGCCCTACAATGAGCAGTTCTTC
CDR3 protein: CATSDNGGQPYNEQFF

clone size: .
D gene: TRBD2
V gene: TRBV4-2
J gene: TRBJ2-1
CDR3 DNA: TGTGCCAGCAGCCAAGCAGCGGGGTCCGTGTATGAGCAGTTCTTC
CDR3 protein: CASSQAAGSVYEQFF

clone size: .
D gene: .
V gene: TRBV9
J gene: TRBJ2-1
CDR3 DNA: TGTGCCAGCAGCGAGCCGGACGGTGAGCAGTTCTTC
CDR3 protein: CASSEPDGEQFF

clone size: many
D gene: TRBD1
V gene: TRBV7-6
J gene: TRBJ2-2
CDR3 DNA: TGTGCCAGCAGCTCCGTGCCCGGGACAGCGAACACCGGGGAGCTGTTTTTT
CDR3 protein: CASSSVPGTANTGELFF

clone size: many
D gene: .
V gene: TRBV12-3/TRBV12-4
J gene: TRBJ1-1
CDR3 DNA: TGTGCCAGCAGTTTATCCACCGGGCCCGAAGCTTTCTTT
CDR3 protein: CASSLSTGPEAFF

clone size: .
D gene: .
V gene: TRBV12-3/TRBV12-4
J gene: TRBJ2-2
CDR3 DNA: TGTGCCAGCAGTTTTGGTCGGTTTGAGCTGTTTTTT
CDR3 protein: CASSFGRFELFF

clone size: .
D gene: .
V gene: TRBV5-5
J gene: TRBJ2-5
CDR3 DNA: TGTGCCAGCAGCTGGGGACCCAGCCCACAAGAGACCCAGTACTTC
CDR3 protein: CASSWGPSPQETQYF

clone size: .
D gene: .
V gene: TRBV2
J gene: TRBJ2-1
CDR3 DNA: TGTGCCAGCAGTGATGGAGGGGGATACAATGAGCAGTTCTTC
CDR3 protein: CASSDGGGYNEQFF

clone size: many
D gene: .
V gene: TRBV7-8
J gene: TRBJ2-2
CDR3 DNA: TGTGCCAGCAGCTTAGTAGTTCCAGGGATCGGGGAGCTGTTTTTT
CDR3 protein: CASSLVVPGIGELFF

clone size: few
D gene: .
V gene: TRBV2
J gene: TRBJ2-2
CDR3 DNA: TGTGCCAGAGACAAAGCCGGGGAGCTGTTTTTT
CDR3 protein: CARDKAGELFF

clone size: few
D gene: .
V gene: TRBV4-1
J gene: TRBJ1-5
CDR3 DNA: TGCGCCAGCAGCCGCCGGGACAACCTCAATCAGCCCCAGCATTTT
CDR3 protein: CASSRRDNLNQPQHF

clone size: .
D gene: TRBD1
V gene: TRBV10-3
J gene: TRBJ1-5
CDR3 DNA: TGTGCCATCAGTGGGGGACAGGGTAGCAATCAGCCCCAGCATTTT
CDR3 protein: CAISGGQGSNQPQHF

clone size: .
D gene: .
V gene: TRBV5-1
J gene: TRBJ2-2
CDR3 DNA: TGCGCCAGCAGCTTCCGGGACCCTAACACCGGGGAGCTGTTTTTT
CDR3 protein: CASSFRDPNTGELFF

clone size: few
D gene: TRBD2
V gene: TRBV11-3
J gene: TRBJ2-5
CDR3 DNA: TGTGCCAGCAGTCAGACTAGCGGGCCTCAAGAGACCCAGTACTTC
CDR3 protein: CASSQTSGPQETQYF

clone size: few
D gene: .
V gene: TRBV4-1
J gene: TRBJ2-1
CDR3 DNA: TGCGCCAGCAGCCAGGCGCCCTCGGTAGCGGTCGGTGGGGAGCAGTTCTTC
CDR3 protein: CASSQAPSVAVGGEQFF

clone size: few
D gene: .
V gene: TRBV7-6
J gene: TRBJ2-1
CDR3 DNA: TGTGCCAGCAGCCCTAGGCTAGCGATCGCTTACAATGAGCAGTTCTTC
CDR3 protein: CASSPRLAIAYNEQFF

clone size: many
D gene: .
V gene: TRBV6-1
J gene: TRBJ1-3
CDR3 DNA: TGTGCCAGCAGTGATTACGAAGGGAGCTCTGGAAACACCATATATTTT
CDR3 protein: CASSDYEGSSGNTIYF

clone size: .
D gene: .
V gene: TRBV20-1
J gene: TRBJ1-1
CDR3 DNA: TGCAGTGCTAGGGAGGGGCTTATGAACACTGAAGCTTTCTTT
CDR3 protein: CSAREGLMNTEAFF

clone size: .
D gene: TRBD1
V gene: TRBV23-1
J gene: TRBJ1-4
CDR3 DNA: TGCGCCAGCAGTCACTCGGGACAGATTAATGAAAAACTGTTTTTT
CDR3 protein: CASSHSGQINEKLFF

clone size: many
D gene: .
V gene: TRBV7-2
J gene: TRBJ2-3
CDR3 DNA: TGTGCCAGCAGCTTAGCGTTTTCTAGCACAGATACGCAGTATTTT
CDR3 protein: CASSLAFSSTDTQYF

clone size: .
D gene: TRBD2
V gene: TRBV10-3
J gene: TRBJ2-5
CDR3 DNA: TGTGCCATCAGTGACACGCGACTAGCGGGGGAAGAGACCCAGTACTTC
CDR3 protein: CAISDTRLAGEETQYF

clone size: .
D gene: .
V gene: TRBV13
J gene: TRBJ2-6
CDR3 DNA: TGTGCCAGCAGCTCCCAGGGCCGCGGGGCCAACGTCCTGACTTTC
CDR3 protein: CASSSQGRGANVLTF

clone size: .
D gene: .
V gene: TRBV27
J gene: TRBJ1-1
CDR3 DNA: TGTGCCAGCAGTTTATCCCCGGGGTTGAGCACTGAAGCTTTCTTT
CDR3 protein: CASSLSPGLSTEAFF

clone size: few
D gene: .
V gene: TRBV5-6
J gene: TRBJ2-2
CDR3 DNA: TGTGCCAGCAGGATCACGGGGGACACCGGGGAGCTGTTTTTT
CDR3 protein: CASRITGDTGELFF

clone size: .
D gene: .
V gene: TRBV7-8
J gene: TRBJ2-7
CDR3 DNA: TGTGCCAGCAGCACCAACCGGGACACCACCCTTTATAGTTACGAGCAGTACTTC
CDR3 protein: CASSTNRDTTLYSYEQYF

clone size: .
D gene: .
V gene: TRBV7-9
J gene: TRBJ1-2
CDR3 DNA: TGTGCCAACAGCTTTATCCTGAGATTAACCCCTAACTATGGCTACACCTTC
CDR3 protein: CANSFILRLTPNYGYTF

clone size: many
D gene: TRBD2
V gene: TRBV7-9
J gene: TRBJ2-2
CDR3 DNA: TGTGCCAGCAGCCCCCCTGCTAGCGGGGGCCATCGATGGACCGGGGAGCTGTTTTTT
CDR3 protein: CASSPPASGGHRWTGELFF

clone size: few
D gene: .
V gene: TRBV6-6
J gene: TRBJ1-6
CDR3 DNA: TGTGCCAGCGCCGGTCTGGGCAATTCACCCCTCCACTTT
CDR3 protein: CASAGLGNSPLHF

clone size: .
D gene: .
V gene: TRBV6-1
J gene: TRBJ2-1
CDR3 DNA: TGTGCCAGCAGTGAATTGGTGGGGGCGTACAATGAGCAGTTCTTC
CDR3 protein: CASSELVGAYNEQFF

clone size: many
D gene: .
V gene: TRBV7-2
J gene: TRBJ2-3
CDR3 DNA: TGTGCCAGCAGCTTCGGCGGGGCTAGCACAGATACGCAGTATTTT
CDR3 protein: CASSFGGASTDTQYF

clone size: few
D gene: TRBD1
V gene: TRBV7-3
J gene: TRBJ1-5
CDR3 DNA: TGTGCCAGCAGCTCGACAGGGGGTTTGGGTCAGCCCCAGCATTTT
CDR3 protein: CASSSTGGLGQPQHF

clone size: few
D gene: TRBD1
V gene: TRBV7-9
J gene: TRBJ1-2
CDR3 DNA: TGTGCCAGCAGCGCGGGGGACAGGGAAAAAAGACGCTACACCTTC
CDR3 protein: CASSAGDREKRRYTF

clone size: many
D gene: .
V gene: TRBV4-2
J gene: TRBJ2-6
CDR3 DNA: TGTGCCAGCAGCCAGCCGGACCCCGCCCTCTCTGGGGCCAACGTCCTGACTTTC
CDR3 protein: CASSQPDPALSGANVLTF

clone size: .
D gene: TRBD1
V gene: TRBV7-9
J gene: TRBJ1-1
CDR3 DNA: TGTGCCAGCAGCTTGGTGGGGGACAGGGCCTTCCTTCGATTGAACACTGAAGCTTTCTTT
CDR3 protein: CASSLVGDRAFLRLNTEAFF

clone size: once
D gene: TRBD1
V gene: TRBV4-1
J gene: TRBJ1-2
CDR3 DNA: TGCGCCAGCAGCCAAGTCCCGGGACAGGGGCTGGATGGCTACACCTTC
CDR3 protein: CASSQVPGQGLDGYTF

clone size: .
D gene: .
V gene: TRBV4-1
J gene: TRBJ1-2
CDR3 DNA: TGCGCCAGCAGCCAAGGTGCGGATTTCAACTATGGCTACACCTTC
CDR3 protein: CASSQGADFNYGYTF

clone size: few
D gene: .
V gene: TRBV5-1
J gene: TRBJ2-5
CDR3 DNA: TGCGCCAGCAGTGATTGGACGGGATTTTACTTC
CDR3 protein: CASSDWTGFYF

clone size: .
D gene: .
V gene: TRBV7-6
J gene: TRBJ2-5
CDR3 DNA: TGTGCCAGCAGCTCCTGGGACATCCAAGAGACCCAGTACTTC
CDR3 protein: CASSSWDIQETQYF

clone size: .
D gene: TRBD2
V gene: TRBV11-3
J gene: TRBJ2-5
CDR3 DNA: TGTGCCAGCAGCGCGGGGCGGGGGGGTCGAGAGACCCAGTACTTC
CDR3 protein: CASSAGRGGRETQYF

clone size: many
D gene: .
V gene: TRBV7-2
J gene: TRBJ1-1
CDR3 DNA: TGTGCCAGCAGCTTAAACATAGGGTACACTGAAGCTTTCTTT
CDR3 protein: CASSLNIGYTEAFF

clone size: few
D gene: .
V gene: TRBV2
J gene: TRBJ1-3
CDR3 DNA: TGTGCCAGCAGTGAAGAACCACTGAGCTCTGGAAACACCATATATTTT
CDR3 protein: CASSEEPLSSGNTIYF

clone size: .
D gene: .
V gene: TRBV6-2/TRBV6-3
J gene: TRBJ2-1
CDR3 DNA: TGTGCCAGCAGTTTTACGGTAAACGGGGGATACAATGAGCAGTTCTTC
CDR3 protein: CASSFTVNGGYNEQFF

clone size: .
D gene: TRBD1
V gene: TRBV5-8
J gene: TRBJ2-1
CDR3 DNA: TGTGCCAGCAGCTTGATGGTGACAGGGGCCTACAATGAGCAGTTCTTC
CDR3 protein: CASSLMVTGAYNEQFF